This passage covers 29 T cell receptor beta chains from one sample sequenced in a study of cytomegalovirus exposure and HLA in healthy donors. The study ran its PCR with 60 Vbeta and 13 Jbeta primers. The table came from immunoSEQ multiplex PCR; TCRdb's copy has only in-frame clones and leaves some out. The repertoire includes roughly 170,000 clones, 70% to 80% of them detected once, and 0.65% to 0.85% sits in the top ten. Sequencing was carried out using PBMCs. These receptors were collected from a female donor in good health and CMV-seronegative.

V is TRBV18 and J is TRBJ1-1; the D is unclear. V was clipped by 2 bases and J by 3 bases, with 7 bases between them. Germline V gives CDR1 KGHSH, CDR2 LQKENI. This CDR3 contains 13 residues. This CDR3 is CASSPIPDTEAFF. CDR3 DNA sequence: TGTGCCAGCTCACCAATCCCGGACACTGAAGCTTTCTTT.

The rearrangement links TRBV5-5 to TRBJ2-7; D not certain. The CDR3 sequence is 13 residues long. V shed 2 bases and J shed 0 bases, with 6 bases lying between them. Looked up from germline, CDR1 is SGHKS and CDR2 is YYEKEE (reference sequence). The CDR3 reads CASSLASSYEQYF. For the CDR3, the DNA is TGTGCCAGCAGCTTAGCTAGCTCCTACGAGCAGTACTTC.

The V call is TRBV4-3, the J call TRBJ1-2, with TRBD1 matching over 7 bases. The CDR3 runs 13 residues. Germline loops: CDR1 LGHNA, CDR2 YSLEER. V trimming: 4 bases; J trimming: 4 bases; junction bases outside the gene matches: 3. CDR3 amino acids: CASSPQGGYGYTF. CDR3 coding DNA: TGCGCCAGCAGCCCCCAGGGGGGCTATGGCTACACCTTC.

V is TRBV20-1 and J is TRBJ2-1; D gene uncertain. V dropped 5 bases and J dropped 2 bases, with 4 bases sitting between them. Germline lookup yields CDR1 DFQATT and CDR2 SNEGSKA (reference sequence). The CDR3 is made up of 11 amino acids. The CDR3 region has the DNA TGCAGTGCTGGGCCCTACAATGAGCAGTTCTTC. This translates into CSAGPYNEQFF.

This chain uses TRBV6-5 with TRBJ1-2; D unresolved. There are 14 residues in the CDR3. Trimming shortened V by 6 bases and J by 3 bases, and 14 bases separated the two germline ends. CDR1 and CDR2 (germline): MNHEY, SVGAGI. CDR3 DNA: TGTGCCAGCAGGGAGGGCGGAACCGACTATGGCTACACCTTC. Protein: CASREGGTDYGYTF.

The chain employs TRBV11-2 and TRBJ1-5, with D maybe TRBD1 (6 bases). The CDR3 covers 15 residues. Trimming pared 0 bases from V and 4 bases from J, leaving 10 bases between. CDR1 is SGHAT and CDR2 is FQNNGV in the germline V gene. CDR3 sequence: CASSLEQGGNQPQHF. CDR3 nucleotide sequence: TGTGCCAGCAGCTTAGAACAGGGAGGGAATCAGCCCCAGCATTTT.

This clone was detected a few times. The rearrangement links TRBV19 to TRBJ1-2, with 8 bases that match TRBD1. Germline V CDR1 and CDR2: LNHDA, SQIVND (reference sequence). Trimming removed 9 bases from V and 7 bases from J; junction bases left unmatched: 22. This CDR3 contains 17 residues. In DNA, the CDR3 is TGTGCCAGCCAGGGGATCGACAGGGGTAGGGCCTACCGTGGCTACACCTTC. Translated, it gives CASQGIDRGRAYRGYTF.

In the case of this clone: A read error may produce the germline difference seen at one junction end. The chain uses TRBV27 and TRBJ1-2; 7 nucleotides line up with TRBD1. The CDR3 runs 13 residues. The germline V gene has CDR1 MNHEY and CDR2 SMNVEV (reference sequence). The CDR3 DNA follows: TGTGCCGGCAGTTATCTAGGGGGCAGTGGCTACACCTTC. Its protein is CAGSYLGGSGYTF.

The table lists this clone with a few counts. This chain joins TRBV5-6 and TRBJ2-3; TRBD2 aligns across 7 bases. The CDR3 loop spans 16 amino acids. The V gene end was trimmed by 7 bases and the J gene end by 2 bases; junction bases not matched to a gene: 13. Germline V gene lookup returns CDR1 SGHDT and CDR2 YYEEEE. CDR3 sequence: CASSRRLAAYTDTQYF. The CDR3, as DNA: TGTGCCAGCTCAAGGAGGCTAGCGGCCTACACAGATACGCAGTATTTT. The full variable domain, its missing parts supplied by reference TRBV5-6 and TRBJ2-3, is DAGVTQSPTHLIKTRGQQVTLRCSPKSGHDTVSWYQQALGQGPQFIFQYYEEEERQRGNFPDRFSGHQFPNYSSELNVNALLLGDSALYLCASSRRLAAYTDTQYFGPGTRLTVL.

This clone was seen a few times. The chain links TRBV5-6 to TRBJ1-6, with D unresolved. V was clipped by 3 bases and J by 9 bases, with 13 bases between them. CDR1 is SGHDT and CDR2 is YYEEEE in the germline V gene. The CDR3 is 14 amino acids. CDR3 sequence reads: CASSSPEKSSPLHF. CDR3 nucleotide sequence: TGTGCCAGCAGCTCCCCCGAAAAGAGTTCACCCCTCCACTTT.

The gene calls are TRBV28 and TRBJ2-7, with 9 bases matching TRBD1. Trimming took 5 bases from V and 7 from J; bases not matched to a gene: 9. The CDR3 consists of 14 residues. Germline CDR1 MDHEN, CDR2 SYDVKM. The CDR3 reads CASSTPDRGGEQYF. As DNA, the CDR3 is TGTGCCAGCAGTACGCCGGACAGGGGAGGGGAGCAGTACTTC. The whole variable domain, filled in from reference TRBV28 and TRBJ2-7, reads DVKVTQSSRYLVKRTGEKVFLECVQDMDHENMFWYRQDPGLGLRLIYFSYDVKMKEKGDIPEGYSVSREKKERFSLILESASTNQTSMYLCASSTPDRGGEQYFGPGTRLTVT.

The CDR3 region is CASSLEGTLRGEQYF. CDR3 in DNA: TGCGCCAGCAGCTTAGAAGGAACCCTACGGGGAGAGCAGTACTTC. The chain is built from TRBV5-1 and TRBJ2-7, with D possibly TRBD2 on 5 matching bases. Trimming removed 2 bases at V and 7 bases at J, with 19 bases between. The CDR3 spans 15 residues. Germline assignment: CDR1 SGHRS and CDR2 YFSETQ.

This chain links TRBV6-5 with TRBJ2-1, with 8 bases aligning to TRBD1. Unmatched junction bases numbered 8, after V lost 8 bases and J lost 8 bases. The CDR3 spans 13 residues. Germline V gives CDR1 MNHEY, CDR2 SVGAGI. The CDR3 DNA is TGTGCCAGCGGACAGGGCCTTCTCGATGAGCAGTTCTTC. Its protein product is CASGQGLLDEQFF.

The chain joins TRBV28 to TRBJ1-5, with D perhaps matching TRBD1 (6 bases). The CDR3 contains 16 residues. In germline, CDR1 is MDHEN, CDR2 SYDVKM. V was clipped by 5 bases and J by 3 bases, with 17 bases between them. CDR3 sequence: CASSPLGRGYNQPQHF. CDR3 DNA sequence: TGTGCCAGCAGTCCCTTGGGCAGGGGCTACAATCAGCCCCAGCATTTT.

The chain links TRBV5-6 to TRBJ2-4, with 12 bases lining up with TRBD2. Germline-derived CDR1 and CDR2 are SGHDT and YYEEEE. The length of the CDR3 is 16 residues. V was pared by 4 bases and J by 4 bases, with 6 bases of the junction left unmatched. The CDR3: CASSLWLAGGKNIQYF. In nucleotides, the CDR3 is TGTGCCAGCAGCCTTTGGCTAGCGGGGGGGAAAAACATTCAGTACTTC. The full variable domain, with the rest looked up from reference TRBV5-6 and TRBJ2-4, is DAGVTQSPTHLIKTRGQQVTLRCSPKSGHDTVSWYQQALGQGPQFIFQYYEEEERQRGNFPDRFSGHQFPNYSSELNVNALLLGDSALYLCASSLWLAGGKNIQYFGAGTRLSVL.

The rearrangement uses TRBV11-1 and TRBJ2-7; D remains unclear. This CDR3 comprises 13 residues. Trimming shortened V by 5 bases and J by 1 base, and 9 bases separated the two germline ends. Germline values: CDR1 SGHAT, CDR2 FQDESV (reference sequence). The CDR3 loop reads CASSHSRSYEQYF. CDR3 coding DNA: TGTGCCAGCAGCCACAGTCGGTCCTACGAGCAGTACTTC.

The chain employs TRBV18 and TRBJ2-1; TRBD1 matches at 7 bases. There are 19 residues in the CDR3. The junction had 19 bases not matched to a gene; V was cut back by 4 bases and J by 4 bases. Germline lookup yields CDR1 KGHSH and CDR2 LQKENI. CDR3 DNA: TGTGCCAGCTCACTAACGGAGTTTTACAGGGGCACGAGGTACAATGAGCAGTTCTTC. This codes for CASSLTEFYRGTRYNEQFF.

This clone was counted a single time. The CDR3 sequence is CASSSRGGSTDTQYF. CDR3 nucleotides: TGTGCCAGCAGCTCACGAGGGGGAAGCACAGATACGCAGTATTTT. The rearrangement uses TRBV7-9 and TRBJ2-3, with D possibly being TRBD1 (6 bases). Germline V lookup: CDR1 SEHNR, CDR2 FQNEAQ (reference sequence). This CDR3 spans 15 amino acids. V lost 4 bases to trimming and J lost 0 bases, with 11 bases between them.

A single count supports this clone. CDR3 DNA sequence: TGTGCCAGCAGCTTGGGGACTAGCGAATACAACGAGCAGTACTTC. It encodes CASSLGTSEYNEQYF. The chain couples TRBV5-4 to TRBJ2-7; 9 positions agree with TRBD2. CDR1 is SGHNT and CDR2 is YYREEE in the germline V gene (reference sequence). This CDR3 comprises 15 residues. V was pared by 0 bases and J by 5 bases, with 6 bases of the junction left unmatched.

The V gene is TRBV28, the J gene TRBJ1-2, with TRBD1 identical over 8 bases. Germline CDR1 reads MDHEN; CDR2 reads SYDVKM. The CDR3 consists of 14 residues. The trim removed 2 bases at V and 4 bases at J, leaving 3 bases unmatched. CDR3 sequence reads: CASSLGTGTYGYTF. The CDR3 DNA is TGTGCCAGCAGTTTAGGGACAGGTACCTATGGCTACACCTTC.

This clone was detected only once. The J gene is TRBJ2-7, the V gene TRBV6-5, with 8 bases aligning to TRBD1. Germline-derived CDR1 and CDR2 are MNHEY and SVGAGI. CDR3 length: 15 amino acids. V was pared by 0 bases and J by 1 base, with 2 bases of the junction left unmatched. The CDR3 loop is CASSYSTGGSYEQYF. The CDR3 DNA is TGTGCCAGCAGTTACTCCACAGGGGGTTCCTACGAGCAGTACTTC.

This clone has just one count. The chain combines TRBV21-1 with TRBJ1-6; the table gives TRBD1 as D, unverified against the DNA. TRBV21-1 is tagged as a pseudogene. The CDR3 loop spans 18 amino acids. In nucleotides, the CDR3 is TGTGCCAGCAGCTCCCCCGCGGACAGGAGCTCCTATAATTCACCCCTCCACTTT. It translates to CASSSPADRSSYNSPLHF.

The V call is TRBV18, the J call TRBJ1-6, with TRBD1 identical over 10 bases. This CDR3 has 20 amino acids. J lost 4 bases, V lost 0 bases, and 12 bases had no gene match. Germline V gene data show CDR1 as KGHSH and CDR2 as LQKENI. CDR3 DNA: TGTGCCAGCTCACCACCCCGGGACAGGGGCCGCTCGAGTTATAATTCACCCCTCCACTTT. It codes for CASSPPRDRGRSSYNSPLHF.

The chain uses TRBV30 and TRBJ2-2, with D unclear. Germline values: CDR1 GTSNPN, CDR2 SVGIG (reference sequence). V was cut by 3 bases and J by 6 bases, with 8 bases left in between. There are 12 residues in the CDR3. The DNA for the CDR3 is TGTGCCTGGAGATCCGGGTCCGGGGAGCTGTTTTTT. Encoded protein: CAWRSGSGELFF.

This clone was observed a few times. The chain uses TRBV7-2 and TRBJ2-5; 7 bases line up with TRBD2. With V trimmed by 6 bases and J by 4 bases, 8 bases remained unmatched. In germline, CDR1 is SGHTA, CDR2 FQGNSA. CDR3 length: 14 amino acids. This chain's CDR3 is CASSLTRERETQYF. CDR3 DNA sequence: TGTGCCAGCAGTTTAACGCGGGAGAGAGAGACCCAGTACTTC.

The V and J genes are TRBV5-1 and TRBJ2-7; D perhaps matches TRBD1 (6 bases). Germline V gene lookup returns CDR1 SGHRS and CDR2 YFSETQ. V lost 0 bases and J lost 2, with 12 bases in between. CDR3 length equals 15 residues. This CDR3 reads CASSLAGTLTYEQYF. Here the CDR3 DNA reads TGCGCCAGCAGCTTGGCAGGGACACTAACCTACGAGCAGTACTTC.

The rearrangement links TRBV30 to TRBJ2-5; possibly TRBD2 for D (5 bases). In germline, CDR1 is GTSNPN, CDR2 SVGIG (reference sequence). V was trimmed by 7 bases and J by 5 bases, leaving 17 bases between them. The CDR3 sequence is 13 residues long. The CDR3 region has the DNA TGTGCCTTTTCACGGCGGGTGGCGGAGACCCAGTACTTC. Encoded protein: CAFSRRVAETQYF.

The gene calls are TRBV18 and TRBJ1-2; a possible D gene is TRBD1 (6 bases). This CDR3 spans 15 amino acids. The V end lost 2 bases, the J end lost 4 bases, and 14 bases lay between the germline ends. CDR1 and CDR2 (germline): KGHSH, LQKENI. In nucleotides, the CDR3 is TGTGCCAGCTCACCAGGGGGCGGAGTTGGCTATGGCTACACCTTC. It specifies CASSPGGGVGYGYTF.

The chain links TRBV12-5 to TRBJ2-7; D possibly corresponds to TRBD1 (5 bases). The V gene's germline CDR1 is LGHNT and CDR2 FRNRAP. The CDR3 extends over 12 amino acids. The V end lost 6 bases, the J end lost 4 bases, and 10 bases lay between the germline ends. CDR3 amino acids: CASGRGFYEQYF. The CDR3 DNA follows: TGTGCTAGTGGAAGGGGATTTTACGAGCAGTACTTC.